This T cell receptor beta chain is from a study of T-cell reconstitution after alpha-beta-depleted transplantation in children. Study results and caveats: In some patients, recipient T cells and intrathymic progenitors surviving conditioning explained high day-60 diversity. Hyperexpanded clones declined; after one year, newly produced T cells mostly supplied diversity.

Details on this clonotype: Its antigen is not known.

Unique molecular identifiers were used in preparing the TCRbeta library. TCRdb reprocessed the PCR reads with MiXCR, giving one entry per CDR3 protein. The data show 280,000 or so distinct CDR3 sequences, approximately 10% seen once. The length of the CDR3 is 13 residues. From germline, CDR1 is LNHDA and CDR2 SQIVND (reference sequence). V was clipped by 3 bases and J by 4 bases, with 7 bases between them. The rearrangement joins TRBV19 to TRBJ1-3; unclear D gene. Sequenced here: peripheral blood, sampled 180 days after TCRalphabeta/CD19-depleted stem cell transplant. The TCR was taken from a male patient aged 2-15 years who had a stem cell transplant for chronic granulomatous disease, so the T cells may come from the graft donor. CDR3 bases: TGTGCCAGTAGTATTCAAGGCGGAAACACCATATATTTT. Encoded protein: CASSIQGGNTIYF.